This record concerns one TCR beta chain sequence. TCRdb fed the RT-PCR reads into MiXCR, producing one record per CDR3 protein. The sample has roughly 780,000 distinct CDR3 sequences, less than 20% seen once. CDR3 length equals 14 residues. Trimming stripped 7 bases from V and 8 bases from J, with 18 bases between. The source of the sample is a study of response to subunit inactivated influenza vaccine. This specimen was PBMCs from blood, taken roughly 5 days after vaccination. The TCR comes from a man aged 45 to 65 who received an inactivated influenza vaccine. The V call is TRBV12-3 or TRBV12-4, the J call TRBJ2-1; D perhaps matches TRBD2 (5 bases). CDR3 sequence (DNA): TGTGCCAGCACACTTGGACTCCGAGGTTATGAGCAGTTCTTC. Protein sequence: CASTLGLRGYEQFF.